Following are 22 T cell receptor beta chains from one sample sequenced in a study of T cells after posttransplantation cyclophosphamide. Libraries were prepared by immunoSEQ multiplex PCR; TCRdb keeps only in-frame clonotypes and omits some of them. The profile covers approximately 32,000 clones, with 70% to 90% appearing a single time and about 15% taken by the ten largest. Sequenced sample: PBMCs. These receptors were obtained from a woman aged 40 to 50 with a blood cancer, CMV-positive, and with a related stem cell donor.

The chain links TRBV25-1 to TRBJ1-2, with D uncertain. With 0 bases removed from V and 8 bases from J, the gap between germline ends came to 13 bases. Per germline, CDR1 MGHDK and CDR2 SYGVNS. This CDR3 region has 14 residues. In DNA, the CDR3 is TGTGCCAGCAGTGAATATACGGGGTTGGGGGGCTACACCTTC. Translated, it gives CASSEYTGLGGYTF.

J is TRBJ2-7 and V is TRBV6-5; 10 nucleotides agree with TRBD1. Trimming took 8 bases from V and 3 from J; bases not matched to a gene: 7. This CDR3 has 14 residues. CDR1 is MNHEY and CDR2 is SVGAGI in the germline V gene. As DNA, the CDR3 is TGTGCCAGCTCGCGGGGACAGGGGTACTACGAGCAGTACTTC. Its translation is CASSRGQGYYEQYF.

The rearrangement joins TRBV5-5 to TRBJ2-7, with 9 bases aligning to TRBD2. Unmatched junction bases numbered 6, after V lost 1 base and J lost 4 bases. This CDR3 has 15 residues. CDR1 and CDR2 from the germline V gene are SGHKS and YYEKEE (reference sequence). DNA for the CDR3: TGTGCCAGCAGCTTGACTAGCGGGTTGACTTACGAGCAGTACTTC. This sequence encodes CASSLTSGLTYEQYF.

This chain uses TRBV9 with TRBJ2-7, with TRBD2 as a possible D gene (5 bases). The ends were cut back, 0 bases at V and 6 bases at J, with 16 bases in the middle. The CDR3 is 15 residues long. Germline V gene lookup returns CDR1 SGDLS and CDR2 YYNGEE. CDR3 sequence reads: CASSVGRGRVAEQYF. CDR3 coding DNA: TGTGCCAGCAGCGTAGGTAGAGGGAGAGTGGCCGAGCAGTACTTC.

The V gene is TRBV7-9, the J gene TRBJ2-2, with TRBD2 matching 10 bases. J lost 1 base, V lost 5 bases, and 10 bases had no gene match. Germline CDR1 reads SEHNR; CDR2 reads FQNEAQ (reference sequence). This CDR3 comprises 18 residues. DNA of the CDR3: TGTGCCAGCAGCCCCACCCCCGGACTAGCGGTGAACACCGGGGAGCTGTTTTTT. This encodes CASSPTPGLAVNTGELFF.

The chain has TRBV5-1 and TRBJ2-7; D gene uncertain. Germline CDR1 SGHRS, CDR2 YFSETQ. This CDR3 region has 13 residues. Trimming took 0 bases from V and 2 from J, leaving 6 bases between them. The chain's CDR3 is CASSLVTAYEQYF. The DNA for the CDR3 is TGCGCCAGCAGCTTGGTAACAGCCTACGAGCAGTACTTC.

This chain uses TRBV5-1 with TRBJ2-2; TRBD1 might be the D (5 bases). Between the trimmed V and J ends, which lost 5 bases and 5 bases, there was a span of 7 bases. The V gene's germline CDR1 is SGHRS and CDR2 YFSETQ. CDR3 size: 12 residues. The CDR3 here is CASRRQTGELFF. The DNA for the CDR3 is TGCGCCAGCAGAAGACAGACCGGGGAGCTGTTTTTT.

The chain is built from TRBV6-1 and TRBJ2-7; TRBD1 is a possible D gene (5 bases). The germline V and J ends were trimmed by 2 bases and 3 bases, with 11 bases remaining between them. Germline CDR1 and CDR2: MNHNS and SASEGT. The CDR3 covers 14 residues. CDR3 region: CASSESGRDYEQYF. CDR3 nucleotide sequence: TGTGCCAGCAGTGAATCTGGCAGGGACTACGAGCAGTACTTC.

By share, this clone ranks as medium-sized. The V gene is TRBV12-5, the J gene TRBJ2-7; 9 nucleotides agree with TRBD1. Germline trimming cut 1 base from V and 6 bases from J; bases unmatched to any gene: 7. The CDR3 consists of 15 residues. Germline V gives CDR1 LGHNT, CDR2 FRNRAP. For the CDR3, the DNA is TGTGCTAGTGGTTTGGGGACAGGGGACGGTGGCGAGCAGTACTTC. Translating gives CASGLGTGDGGEQYF.

This chain uses TRBV19 with TRBJ2-7, with D possibly being TRBD2 (6 bases). Trimming removed 3 bases at V and 3 bases at J, with 15 bases between. Per the germline V gene, CDR1 is LNHDA and CDR2 is SQIVND (reference sequence). This CDR3 has 15 residues. This CDR3 reads CASSISGGLIYEQYF. The CDR3 DNA reads TGTGCCAGTAGTATCTCTGGCGGACTAATCTACGAGCAGTACTTC.

The CDR3 sequence: CASSFWGGTEAFF. The CDR3 nucleotides read TGTGCCAGCAGTTTTTGGGGGGGCACTGAAGCTTTCTTT. The chain is built from TRBV27 and TRBJ1-1, with D possibly matching TRBD1 (5 bases). The CDR3 length is 13 residues. V lost 3 bases to trimming and J lost 4 bases, with 9 bases between them. Germline V gene sequence: CDR1 MNHEY, CDR2 SMNVEV (reference sequence).

This sequence joins TRBV9 and TRBJ2-7, with 11 bases that match TRBD2. The junction had 1 base not matched to a gene; V was cut back by 2 bases and J by 3 bases. The CDR3 extends over 14 amino acids. Germline V gives CDR1 SGDLS, CDR2 YYNGEE. The CDR3 reads CASSVGLAGYEQYF. CDR3 in DNA: TGTGCCAGCAGCGTCGGACTAGCGGGCTACGAGCAGTACTTC.

The chain uses TRBV29-1 and TRBJ1-2, with D hard to call. Deletions cut 6 bases from V and 4 bases from J, with 15 bases between. The length of the CDR3 is 13 residues. Germline V CDR1 and CDR2: SQVTM, ANQGSEA. The CDR3 region is CSVLNRVGYGYTF. The CDR3 DNA sequence: TGCAGCGTCCTAAACCGGGTAGGCTATGGCTACACCTTC.

The chain uses TRBV5-6 and TRBJ1-5, with D perhaps TRBD1 (6 bases). V was pared by 3 bases and J by 3 bases, with 13 bases between. The germline V gene encodes CDR1 SGHDT and CDR2 YYEEEE. This CDR3 is 15 amino acids long. CDR3 loop: CASSSTTGVNQPQHF. The CDR3 nucleotides read TGTGCCAGCAGCTCTACGACAGGAGTCAATCAGCCCCAGCATTTT.

This chain connects TRBV7-9 to TRBJ2-7; 10 positions agree with TRBD1. CDR1 and CDR2 (germline): SEHNR, FQNEAQ (reference sequence). The CDR3 is 15 amino acids. The V gene end was trimmed by 5 bases and the J gene end by 4 bases; junction bases not matched to a gene: 8. CDR3 sequence (DNA): TGTGCCAGCAGCCCGCGGGACAGGGGAGAGTACGAGCAGTACTTC. This translates into CASSPRDRGEYEQYF.

This chain joins TRBV5-4 and TRBJ2-2; tentative D call: TRBD2 (6 bases). V lost 4 bases to trimming and J lost 5 bases, with 18 bases between them. This CDR3 region has 16 residues. In germline, CDR1 is SGHNT, CDR2 YYREEE (reference sequence). CDR3 loop: CASSRQGEVGTGELFF. CDR3 DNA: TGTGCCAGCAGCCGCCAAGGGGAGGTTGGAACCGGGGAGCTGTTTTTT. Looking up the rest from reference TRBV5-4 and TRBJ2-2 gives the full variable domain: ETGVTQSPTHLIKTRGQQVTLRCSSQSGHNTVSWYQQALGQGPQFIFQYYREEENGRGNFPPRFSGLQFPNYSSELNVNALELDDSALYLCASSRQGEVGTGELFFGEGSRLTVL.

The chain joins TRBV28 to TRBJ1-3, with D uncertain. Looked up from germline, CDR1 is MDHEN and CDR2 is SYDVKM. Trimming left V 3 bases short and J 4 bases short, with 28 bases between. The CDR3 sequence is 20 residues long. The CDR3 DNA reads as TGTGCCAGCAGTTTTAATGGGAGGAGTGAATGGACCGTTTCGGGAAACACCATATATTTT. The encoded protein is CASSFNGRSEWTVSGNTIYF. Using reference TRBV28 and TRBJ1-3 for the parts outside the CDR3, the full variable domain is DVKVTQSSRYLVKRTGEKVFLECVQDMDHENMFWYRQDPGLGLRLIYFSYDVKMKEKGDIPEGYSVSREKKERFSLILESASTNQTSMYLCASSFNGRSEWTVSGNTIYFGEGSWLTVV.

The V and J genes are TRBV7-8 and TRBJ1-5; weak D call: TRBD1 (6 bases). V was clipped by 5 bases and J by 4 bases, with 15 bases between them. The CDR3 is 15 residues long. Germline-derived CDR1 and CDR2 are SGHVS and FQNEAQ. For the CDR3, the DNA is TGTGCCAGCAGCCTACAGGGAGTTGGGAATCAGCCCCAGCATTTT. Its translation: CASSLQGVGNQPQHF. Using reference TRBV7-8 and TRBJ1-5 for the parts outside the CDR3, the full variable domain is GAGVSQSPRYKVAKRGQDVALRCDPISGHVSLFWYQQALGQGPEFLTYFQNEAQLDKSGLPSDRFFAERPEGSVSTLKIQRTQQEDSAVYLCASSLQGVGNQPQHFGDGTRLSIL.

The rearrangement links TRBV10-3 to TRBJ1-5, with 10 bases aligning to TRBD1. The CDR3 sequence is 14 residues long. Losses at the gene ends were 6 bases for V and 9 bases for J; bases not matched to a gene: 8. Germline-derived CDR1 and CDR2 are ENHRY and SYGVKD. CDR3 coding DNA: TGTGCCATCAGGCCGGGACAGGGGCCCGGGCCCCAGCATTTT. Translated, it gives CAIRPGQGPGPQHF.

The chain uses TRBV27 and TRBJ2-7; 9 nucleotides align to TRBD1. The CDR3 runs to 15 residues. Germline V gives CDR1 MNHEY, CDR2 SMNVEV (reference sequence). The junction had 5 bases not matched to a gene; V was cut back by 2 bases and J by 3 bases. Written as DNA, the CDR3 is TGTGCCAGCAGTTTAATTGGACAGGGGATCTACGAGCAGTACTTC. This translates into CASSLIGQGIYEQYF.

The rearrangement uses TRBV19 and TRBJ1-2, with D perhaps matching TRBD1 (5 bases). The CDR3 covers 17 residues. With 7 bases removed from V and 1 base from J, the gap between germline ends came to 22 bases. The germline V gene encodes CDR1 LNHDA and CDR2 SQIVND (reference sequence). In nucleotides, the CDR3 is TGTGCCAGTACCCCCAGGGTCGGTGCGGTGTTTAACTATGGCTACACCTTC. It yields the protein CASTPRVGAVFNYGYTF.

This sequence joins TRBV4-1 and TRBJ1-4; D is possibly TRBD1 (5 bases). V lost 1 base and J lost 4, with 13 bases in between. The CDR3 consists of 16 residues. The germline CDR1 and CDR2 sequences are MGHRA and YSYEKL. DNA for the CDR3: TGCGCCAGCAGCCAAGCTCGGGGGAGCCTTAATGAAAAACTGTTTTTT. This gives the protein CASSQARGSLNEKLFF.